In its sample, the clone carrying this TCR beta chain was seen many times. The antigen is not known. From germline, CDR1 is SGHTA and CDR2 FQGNSA. This CDR3 contains 15 residues. After removal of 5 bases from V and 4 bases from J, the junction contained 7 bases not matched to a gene. These data are taken from a study of blood T cells in healthy people across ages. The study, taken as a whole, reports: Age advanced and TCR beta diversity per million T cells fell, roughly linearly. The unknown donor CMV status may have confounded expanded clonotype changes.

Combining a sample-barcoded 5' primer with a J-beta primer mix, a second PCR ran for roughly 7 to 12 cycles. TCRdb independently ran MiXCR on the 5' RACE reads; one entry per CDR3 protein. The sample has roughly 1,500,000 distinct CDR3 sequences, roughly 32% seen once. At least 5 micrograms of total RNA were extracted per sample. The V call is TRBV7-2, the J call TRBJ2-1, with 8 nucleotides matching TRBD2. Sequencing was done on a sample of blood. This TCR derives from a woman under 40 in good health. CDR3 region: CASSPSRGGYNEQFF. For the CDR3, the DNA is TGTGCCAGCAGCCCGTCCCGGGGGGGGTACAATGAGCAGTTCTTC. Supplemented by reference TRBV7-2 and TRBJ2-1, the full variable domain reads GAGVSQSPSNKVTEKGKDVELRCDPISGHTALYWYRQSLGQGLEFLIYFQGNSAPDKSGLPSDRFSAERTGGSVSTLTIQRTQQEDSAVYLCASSPSRGGYNEQFFGPGTRLTVL.